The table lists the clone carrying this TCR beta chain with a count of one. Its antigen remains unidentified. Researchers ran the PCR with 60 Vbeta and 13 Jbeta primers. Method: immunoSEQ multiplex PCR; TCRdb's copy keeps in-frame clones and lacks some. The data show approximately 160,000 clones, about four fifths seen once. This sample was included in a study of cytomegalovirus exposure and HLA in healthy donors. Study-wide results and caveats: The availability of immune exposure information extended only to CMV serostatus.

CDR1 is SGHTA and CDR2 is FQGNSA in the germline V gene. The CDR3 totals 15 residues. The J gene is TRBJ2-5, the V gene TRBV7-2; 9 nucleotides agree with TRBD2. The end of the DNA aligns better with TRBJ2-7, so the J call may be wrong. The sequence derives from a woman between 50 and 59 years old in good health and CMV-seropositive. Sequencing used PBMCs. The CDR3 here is CASSELSGRTAEQYF. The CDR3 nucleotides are TGTGCCAGCAGCGAACTCAGCGGGAGGACCGCCGAGCAGTACTTC.